This T cell receptor beta chain was identified in a study of T cell clones after liver transplantation. Study-level results: Circulating graft-donor-reactive CD4 TCRbeta sequences fell significantly post-transplant in 5 of 8 subjects. Migration into the graft, not deletion, may explain lost graft donor-reactive T cells.

The germline gives CDR1 MDHEN, CDR2 SYDVKM. The CDR3 covers 14 residues. V lost 1 base to trimming and J lost 11 bases; unmatched junction nucleotides: 3. This clone was seen just once. What it binds is unknown. Thawed unstimulated PBMCs were FACS-sorted by CD3, CD4 and CD8 into two populations. Generated by immunoSEQ multiplex PCR, the TCRdb table keeps only in-frame clones and is missing some. The data show tens of thousands of clones, 71% seen once. Here the sequenced sample was CD4+ T cells from blood, taken before liver transplant. The chain joins TRBV28 to TRBJ1-6; 9 positions match TRBD1. The sequence derives from a human donor who received a liver transplant. The chain's CDR3 is CASSLLGQGTPLHF. CDR3 coding DNA: TGTGCCAGCAGTTTATTGGGACAGGGAACACCCCTCCACTTT.